Listed below are T cell receptor beta chains from one sample, sequenced in a study of blood T cell repertoires in COVID-19. Some clones are missing from TCRdb's copy, which holds only in-frame ones; the method was immunoSEQ multiplex PCR. Of about 250,000 clones detected, roughly four fifths appear once; the ten largest clones hold approximately 4.5%. Material: peripheral blood. The receptors shown here come from a woman in her sixties or seventies with acute or convalescent COVID-19. The CDR3 runs from the conserved cysteine through the conserved F or W. The D gene is left open where the match is weak. Size is omitted from some rows. Given values are once, few, many or a class for expanded clones.

- | - | TRBJ1-1 | TRBV3-1/TRBV3-2 | CASSQDLYTGAEAFF | TGTGCCAGCAGCCAAGATCTGTATACAGGAGCTGAAGCTTTCTTT
- | TRBD1 | TRBJ2-7 | TRBV6-2/TRBV6-3 | CASSYSIADRGLSYEQYF | TGTGCCAGCAGTTACTCGATTGCGGACAGGGGTTTGTCCTACGAGCAGTACTTC
- | TRBD1 | TRBJ2-7 | TRBV6-6 | CASSSGTGTYEQYF | TGTGCCAGCAGTTCCGGGACAGGAACCTACGAGCAGTACTTC
- | - | TRBJ2-1 | TRBV19 | CASSTGGSSYNEQFF | TGTGCCAGTAGTACCGGGGGTAGCTCCTACAATGAGCAGTTCTTC
- | - | TRBJ1-1 | TRBV6-6 | CASSYSEGLGTEAFF | TGTGCCAGCAGTTACTCGGAGGGGCTAGGCACTGAAGCTTTCTTT
- | - | TRBJ2-3 | TRBV7-9 | CASSSLEWSTDTQYF | TGTGCCAGCAGCTCTCTAGAGTGGAGCACAGATACGCAGTATTTT
- | TRBD1 | TRBJ2-5 | TRBV2 | CAFRRTGRETQYF | TGTGCCTTCCGGCGGACAGGGAGGGAGACCCAGTACTTC
few | TRBD1 | TRBJ2-7 | TRBV6-5 | CASSTPRRGHYEQYF | TGTGCCAGCAGTACTCCTAGAAGGGGGCATTACGAGCAGTACTTC
- | - | TRBJ1-1 | TRBV9 | CASSVEDTNTEAFF | TGTGCCAGCAGCGTAGAGGACACGAACACTGAAGCTTTCTTT
- | - | TRBJ1-2 | TRBV7-9 | CASSSYPGKNYGYTF | TGTGCCAGCAGCTCCTATCCCGGGAAAAACTATGGCTACACCTTC
- | - | TRBJ1-1 | TRBV5-1 | CASSLQGGRAEAFF | TGCGCCAGCAGCTTGCAGGGTGGAAGAGCTGAAGCTTTCTTT
- | - | TRBJ1-2 | TRBV5-6 | CASSFPQDGYTF | TGTGCCAGCAGTTTCCCGCAGGATGGCTACACCTTC
- | - | TRBJ2-3 | TRBV12-3/TRBV12-4 | CASSLIGGDTQYF | TGTGCCAGCAGTTTAATCGGGGGAGATACGCAGTATTTT
- | - | TRBJ1-3 | TRBV12-3/TRBV12-4 | CASSFYSGNTIYF | TGTGCCAGCAGTTTCTACTCTGGAAACACCATATATTTT
few | - | TRBJ1-1 | TRBV11-1 | CASSLQGPPGEAFF | TGTGCCAGCAGCCTGCAGGGGCCTCCCGGTGAAGCTTTCTTT
- | - | TRBJ1-1 | TRBV3-1/TRBV3-2 | CASSQQGEAFF | TGTGCCAGCAGCCAGCAGGGTGAAGCTTTCTTT
- | TRBD1 | TRBJ1-2 | TRBV6-5 | CASSYGTGPSNYGYTF | TGTGCCAGCAGTTACGGGACAGGGCCTTCTAACTATGGCTACACCTTC
- | - | TRBJ1-2 | TRBV4-2 | CASSRGGASYGYTF | TGTGCCAGCAGCCGGGGCGGAGCGTCGTATGGCTACACCTTC
- | - | TRBJ1-6 | TRBV4-3 | CASSPSVIASSYNSPLHF | TGCGCCAGCAGCCCTTCGGTGATTGCGAGCTCCTATAATTCACCCCTCCACTTT